This T cell receptor (beta chain) emerged from a study of T-cell reconstitution after alpha-beta-depleted transplantation in children. Study-wide points: As was reported, about two months after transplant, alpha-beta T cells came from several hundred expanded graft clones. Surviving recipient T cells and thymic progenitors underlay high day-60 TCRbeta diversity in some patients. Most T-cell counts and diversity one year after the transplant came from T cells that were newly produced.

This clonotype has ten or more counts. Its antigen is undetermined. CDR3 length: 13 amino acids. V gave up 0 bases and J gave up 7 bases, with 11 bases separating them. CDR1 SGHRS and CDR2 YFSETQ come from the germline V gene. TCRbeta library preparation incorporated unique molecular identifiers. One entry per CDR3 protein, called by TCRdb with MiXCR from the PCR reads. The sample has about 580,000 distinct CDR3 sequences, roughly 24% seen once. Specimen: PBMCs, mostly from graft donor cells, collected 360 days after TCRalphabeta/CD19-depleted stem cell transplant. The chain uses TRBV5-1 and TRBJ2-7; the D gene is possibly TRBD1 (5 bases). This sequence originates from a boy under three years old who had a stem cell transplant for acute myeloid leukemia, so the T cells may come from the graft donor. In DNA form, the CDR3 reads TGCGCCAGCAGCTTGGGTCCAGGGAAGGAGCAGTACGTC. Translation: CASSLGPGKEQYV.